The following is a TCR beta chain sequence with its context. This specimen belongs to a study of control samples from healthy donors and cancer patients. Generated by immunoSEQ multiplex PCR, the TCRdb table keeps only in-frame clones and is missing some. Of some 160,000 clones in the sample, around 95% are singletons; the top ten hold 8.5%. Germline trimming cut 7 bases from V and 3 bases from J; bases unmatched to any gene: 4. CDR3 length: 13 amino acids. The germline CDR1 and CDR2 sequences are KGHDR and SFDVKD. The receptor's source is a woman between 40 and 55 years old in good health. The material sequenced was blood. The genes are TRBV24-1 and TRBJ1-2; 7 bases are a match to TRBD1. The CDR3: CATSGTDYYGYTF. The CDR3 DNA reads as TGTGCCACCAGCGGGACAGATTACTATGGCTACACCTTC.